The sequence of this T cell receptor beta chain was determined in a study of tissue T cells after allogeneic stem cell transplantation. Study in general: Several unmodified and three CD34-selected T-cell-depleted grafts went to graft-versus-host disease patients. Broader study findings: Anatomically similar tissues had similar TCR repertoires within each patient. Across patients, clones rarely overlapped, yet motif clusters were shared tissue-specifically. Some tissue clones might be persisting host cells; their alloreactivity or antigen specificity was not determined.

Data came from immunoSEQ multiplex PCR; TCRdb stores just in-frame clones and leaves some out. The sample yields about 43,000 clones, roughly 92% seen once. J lost 4 bases, V lost 1 base, and 7 bases had no gene match. The CDR3 totals 15 residues. CDR1 LGHDT and CDR2 YNNKEL come from the germline V gene (reference sequence). As to this clone: Its antigen remains unidentified.

This sequence originates from a woman aged 40 to 75 who later had graft-versus-host disease after an allogeneic stem cell transplant. The V call is TRBV3-1 (or the pseudogene TRBV3-2), the J call TRBJ2-7; 7 nucleotides align to TRBD2. This specimen was blood, taken before transplantation. DNA for the CDR3: TGTGCCAGCAGCCAAGGATCGGCTAGCGGTTACGAGCAGTACTTC. It translates to CASSQGSASGYEQYF.